The clone carrying this T cell receptor (beta chain) was seen many times. The junction and the germline gene differ at one end; a read error may be behind it. CDR3 length equals 11 residues. Per the germline V gene, CDR1 is DFQATT and CDR2 is SNEGSKA (reference sequence). The sample comes from a study of T cells after yellow fever vaccination. TCRdb re-analysed the 5' RACE reads in MiXCR, keeping a single row per CDR3 protein. The data show about 200,000 distinct CDR3 sequences, more than 3% seen once. Sequenced material: CD4+ T cells sorted from PBMCs, taken 10 days after the yellow fever booster vaccination. This receptor was identified in a man aged 18 to 29 who received the YFV17D yellow fever vaccine. The chain uses TRBV20-1 and TRBJ1-3; 10 positions agree with TRBD1. The CDR3 DNA reads TGCAGTGCCAGACAGTCGACAGGGGGCGCCTTT. Encoded protein: CSARQSTGGAF.